This TCR beta chain was captured by sequencing in a study of T-cell reconstitution after alpha-beta-depleted transplantation in children. Findings of the study overall: Hyperexpanded clones declined; after one year, newly produced T cells mostly supplied diversity.

The ends were cut back, 2 bases at V and 12 bases at J, with 16 bases in the middle. Germline V gene sequence: CDR1 MNHEY, CDR2 SVGAGI. This CDR3 has 13 amino acids. The TCRbeta library incorporated unique molecular identifiers. In TCRdb, the PCR reads were re-called with MiXCR into one record per CDR3 protein. There are about 540,000 distinct CDR3 sequences in the sample; 25% to 30% occur only once, and under 45% lies in the top ten. About this clonotype: Its antigen is currently unknown.

This sequence was found in a boy under three years old with Wiskott-Aldrich syndrome, due to receive a stem cell transplant. The sequencing here drew on PBMCs, taken before TCRalphabeta/CD19-depleted stem cell transplant. The V gene is TRBV6-5, the J gene TRBJ1-2; no clear D. CDR3 sequence: CASSYAYGGLNTF. CDR3 nucleotides: TGTGCCAGCAGTTACGCCTACGGCGGCCTCAACACCTTC.